This T cell receptor beta chain was sequenced during a study of tumor and adjacent non-tumor tissue in lung cancer (dated by TCRdb to the late 2010s). Notes on the research overall: Of the cohort, over 9 patients had adenocarcinoma, 2 had squamous cell carcinoma and 1 had small cell lung cancer. The roughly 15 patients were aged roughly 31 to 80 years, included about ten men and 5 women, and had TNM stage I to III disease. A total of fewer than 150 million productive TCRbeta reads were generated by sequencing, corresponding to an average of about 4.17 million reads per sample. The study compared bulk TCRbeta repertoires between lung tumor tissue and matched distant non-tumor lung tissue from over 12 lung cancer patients. TCRbeta CDR3 sequencing was performed on approximately 30 paired specimens, with one tumor sample and one normal lung sample collected per patient.

Including the terminal cysteine and phenylalanine, the CDR3 comprises 15 residues. The only DNA kept is the CDR3, 45 bases in frame from the first base. From the germline V gene, CDR1 is LGHNA and CDR2 is YSLEER. Libraries were prepared through multiplex PCR. Sequencing took place on an Illumina HiSeq 2500. Following protocols modified from ARM-PCR, the researchers constructed TCRbeta libraries through three rounds of nested PCR with primers (Table S4). Before sequencing, PCR products of 200-500 bp were excised from the gel and purified with the QIAquick gel extraction kit. Per the source publication's procedure: Reads were cleaned with Trimmomatic, merged with FLASH into complete CDR3 sequences, and assigned to V(D)J germline segments with MiTCR. Clonal diversity was computed as the inverse Simpson's index with VDJtools. In-frame sequences lacking a premature stop codon were counted as productive reads. TCRdb trimmed the raw reads at Q25, called clones with MiXCR and kept productive beta chains. Rows with one shared CDR3 protein collapse into an entry with the most common genes and DNA. Here the V and J calls rest on TCRdb's processing, not on the authors' analysis. A total of around 80,000 distinct CDR3 sequences appear in this sample, approximately 81% of them only once. The leading ten clones occupy less than 60% of the sample.

Only a few counts were recorded for this clonotype. Its antigen remains unidentified. The junction does not match germline at one end; this may be a read error. RNA was extracted from bulk unsorted tissue and checked for quality with a NanoDrop ND-1000 and an Agilent 2100. The normal lung samples consisted of distant non-tumor tissue collected more than 3 cm from the tumor edge. Donors were newly diagnosed lung cancer patients admitted for thoracic surgery in China between August and November 2014, without prior chemotherapy. Anyone who had undergone radiotherapy or chemotherapy before, or who had another cancer at the same time, was left out of the study. Surgical tissue pieces of roughly 1-2.2 cm3 were preserved in RNAlater solution and stored at -80 °C until use. Findings and caveats that apply to the study as a whole: A significantly larger cumulative share of the repertoire was made up by the top 100 clones in normal lung than in tumor tissue. With only around 16 patients in the cohort, the authors noted that larger samples and more detailed clinical data are needed. Peripheral blood was not sequenced, so blood TCRbeta repertoires in these lung cancer patients were not examined. TCR diversity was significantly higher in younger patients, and higher tumor TCR diversity was associated with shorter overall and disease-free survival. Tumor tissue showed significantly greater TCR diversity (inverse Simpson) than normal lung tissue (approximately 430 vs 150, P = 0.0075, Mann-Whitney U test). Neither the sequencing platform nor unique molecular identifiers are named or mentioned anywhere in the methods.

The sequence derives from a man between 60 and 70 years old with non-small cell lung cancer. This receptor chain uses TRBV4-3 and TRBJ2-5, with the D segment identity uncertain. The source material was distant non-tumor lung tissue. DNA sequence: TGCGCCAGCAGTCAAGGGCCGGGTCCCCATGAGACCCAGTACTTC. It is translated as CASSQGPGPHETQYF.